This T cell receptor beta chain was recorded in a study of blood T cell repertoires in COVID-19. Study background: COVID-19 samples from acute and convalescent phases originated in the United States, Italy and Spain. From T cells, B-cell-depleted T cells, or PBMCs came the material, which was cDNA or gDNA.

Study processing details: Quantification of nucleated cells was approximated via reference gene primer amplification. TCRdb's copy holds only in-frame clones and misses some; the assay was immunoSEQ multiplex PCR. That table gives V, J and clone size, and the DNA gave D and trimming. Of some 230,000 clones listed, 80% to 90% were seen once; the top ten hold approximately 0.89%. Sequenced: peripheral blood. This receptor was identified in a man aged 35 to 55 with acute or convalescent COVID-19.

CDR3 residues: CASSKGTGINTEAFF. CDR3 DNA: TGTGCCAGCTCAAAAGGGACAGGAATAAACACTGAAGCTTTCTTT. The chain uses TRBV18 and TRBJ1-1, with TRBD1 matching over 8 bases. The CDR3 totals 15 residues. Germline CDR1 reads KGHSH; CDR2 reads LQKENI. V dropped 5 bases and J dropped 2; count of bases not matched to a gene: 7.